The 5 T cell receptor beta chains below come from one sample, sequenced in a study of T cells in women clearing cervical HPV infection. Assay: immunoSEQ multiplex PCR; the TCRdb copy retains only in-frame clones and omits some. The specimen's table records around 35,000 clones. The sequencing input was blood buffy coat. These receptor sequences come from a woman between 18 and 70 years old with a cervical HPV16 infection that either progressed to CIN3+ or cleared (not recorded which).

As concerns this clone: The read finishes 3 residues shy of the CDR3 end, and the germline J gene is used to complete it. The chain employs TRBV7-8 and TRBJ2-3, with D maybe TRBD2 (5 bases). Germline CDR1 reads SGHVS; CDR2 reads FQNEAQ. CDR3 length: 15 residues. Trimming pared 5 bases from V and 0 bases from J, leaving 12 bases between. CDR3 amino acids: CASSPGLPSTDTQYF. CDR3 DNA, as far as it was read: TGTGCCAGCAGCCCCGGACTTCCTAGCACAGATACG.

CDR3: CSADGTGQGETQYF. The CDR3 DNA, read in part, is TGCAGCGCTGACGGGACAGGGCAGGGAGAGACG. The chain combines TRBV29-1 with TRBJ2-3; 9 nucleotides align to TRBD1. The CDR3 end lies 3 residues beyond the end of the read and is filled in from the germline J gene. There are 14 residues in the CDR3. Germline-derived CDR1 and CDR2 are SQVTM and ANQGSEA.

Of note for this clone: The CDR3 end lies 3 residues beyond the end of the read and is filled in from the germline J gene. The rearrangement links TRBV2 to TRBJ1-2; D uncertain. Germline V gene lookup returns CDR1 SNHLY and CDR2 FYNNEI. CDR3 length equals 14 residues. The CDR3 sequence is CATLAGGPIETYTF. CDR3 DNA, as far as it was read: TGTGCCACCCTAGCGGGAGGGCCGATAGAGACC.

As to this clone: The read terminates 3 residues before the CDR3 end, so the remaining end is supplied by the germline J gene. The chain uses TRBV7-9 and TRBJ2-7; TRBD1 aligns across 7 bases. This CDR3 spans 15 amino acids. The germline gives CDR1 SEHNR, CDR2 FQNEAQ (reference sequence). Losses at the gene ends were 2 bases for V and 3 bases for J; bases not matched to a gene: 7. The CDR3 loop reads CASSLNRGAFYEQYF. CDR3 DNA (partial): TGTGCCAGCAGCTTAAACAGGGGAGCCTTCTACGAG.

About this clone: The missing CDR3 end, 3 residues past where the read stops, is filled in from the germline J gene. V is TRBV6-1 and J is TRBJ2-1; 10 nucleotides line up with TRBD2. Germline V gives CDR1 MNHNS, CDR2 SASEGT. The CDR3 length is 15 residues. V was pared by 2 bases and J by 5 bases, with 3 bases of the junction left unmatched. CDR3 DNA, as far as it was read: TGTGCCAGCAGTGAAAGCGGGGGGGTCCACAATGAG. Its protein is CASSESGGVHNE. The whole CDR3 is CASSESGGVHNEQFF.